This TCR beta chain emerged from a study of blood T cell repertoires in COVID-19. The wider study: Acute-phase and convalescent COVID-19 samples originated in the United States, Italy and Spain.

Original methodology: Scientists estimated how many nucleated cells there were by amplifying reference gene primers. The repertoire was sequenced with immunoSEQ multiplex PCR; TCRdb's copy has only in-frame clones and lacks some. That table supplies the V and J calls and clone size; D and trimming were determined from the DNA. The sample includes about 440,000 clones, about 90% of them seen just once. The CDR3 has 15 residues. Trimming at V came to 3 bases and at J to 7 bases, leaving 3 bases not matched to a gene. Germline V CDR1 and CDR2: SGDLS, YYNGEE. The age range of participants was about 18 to 89 years, with residence in fewer than 25 US areas. Participants' reported clinical history set cohort assignment.

This receptor was obtained from a woman younger than 35 with acute COVID-19. The rearrangement joins TRBV9 to TRBJ2-1; the match to TRBD2 covers 14 bases. Sequences were obtained from PBMCs or T cells enriched from blood (not recorded which). The CDR3 region is CASSGGTSGRNEQFF. CDR3 bases: TGTGCCAGCAGCGGGGGGACTAGCGGGAGAAATGAGCAGTTCTTC.